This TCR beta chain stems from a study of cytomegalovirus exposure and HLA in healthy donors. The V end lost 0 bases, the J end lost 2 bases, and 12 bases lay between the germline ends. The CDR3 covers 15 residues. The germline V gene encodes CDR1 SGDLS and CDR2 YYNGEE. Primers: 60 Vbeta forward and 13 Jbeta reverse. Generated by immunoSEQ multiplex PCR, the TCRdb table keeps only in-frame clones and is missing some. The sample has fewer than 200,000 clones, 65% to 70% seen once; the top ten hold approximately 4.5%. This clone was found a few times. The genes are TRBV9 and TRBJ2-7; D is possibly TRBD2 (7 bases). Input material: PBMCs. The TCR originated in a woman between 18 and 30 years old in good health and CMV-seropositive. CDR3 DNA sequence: TGTGCCAGCAGCGTAGGTACAGGGAGGGCCTACGAGCAGTACTTC. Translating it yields CASSVGTGRAYEQYF.